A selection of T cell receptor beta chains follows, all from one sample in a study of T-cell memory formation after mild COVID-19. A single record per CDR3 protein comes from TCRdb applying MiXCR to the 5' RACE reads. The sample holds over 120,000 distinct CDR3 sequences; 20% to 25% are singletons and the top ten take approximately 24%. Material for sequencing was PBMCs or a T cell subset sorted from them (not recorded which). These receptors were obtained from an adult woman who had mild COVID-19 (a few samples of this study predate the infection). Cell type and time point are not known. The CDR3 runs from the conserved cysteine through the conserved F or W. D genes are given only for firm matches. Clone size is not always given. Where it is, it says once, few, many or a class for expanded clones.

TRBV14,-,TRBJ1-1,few,TGTGCCAGCAGCCCAACATTTCCCCTTCAAGCTTTCTTT,CASSPTFPLQAFF
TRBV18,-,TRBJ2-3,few,TGTGCCAGCTCAATTCAGGGTATCACAGATACGCAGTATTTT,CASSIQGITDTQYF
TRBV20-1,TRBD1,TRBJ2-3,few,TGCAGTGCTAGAGATCCGGCGACAGGGGGTCAGTATTTT,CSARDPATGGQYF
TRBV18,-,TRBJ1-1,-,TGTGCCAGCTCACCACAGGGCTCTGCACCGGGGAACACTGAAGCTTTCTTT,CASSPQGSAPGNTEAFF
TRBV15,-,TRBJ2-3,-,TGTGCCACCAGCAGAGCCACAGATACGCAGTATTTT,CATSRATDTQYF
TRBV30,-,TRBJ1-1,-,TGTGCCTGGAGTGTACTAGGCGGTCTGTGGACTGAAGTTTTCTTT,CAWSVLGGLWTEVFF
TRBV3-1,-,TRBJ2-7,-,TGTGCCAGCAGCCAAGTTCGTTACCACGAGCAGTACTTC,CASSQVRYHEQYF
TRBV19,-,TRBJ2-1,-,TGTGCCAGTAGTATAGTAGCCAGTAGCTCCTACAATGAGCAGTTCTTC,CASSIVASSSYNEQFF
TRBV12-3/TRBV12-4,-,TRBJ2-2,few,TGTGCCAGCAGTTGGGTCGCGAACACCGGGGAGCTGTTTTTT,CASSWVANTGELFF
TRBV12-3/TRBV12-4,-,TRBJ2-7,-,TGTGCCAGCAGTTCGGAACCCGCTGCCTACGAGCAGTACTTC,CASSSEPAAYEQYF
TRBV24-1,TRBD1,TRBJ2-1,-,TGTGCCACCAGTGCCCCTTTTCTTGACAGGGGGACCTACAATGAGCAGTTCTTC,CATSAPFLDRGTYNEQFF
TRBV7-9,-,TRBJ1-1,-,TGTGCCAGCGACTTCCAGGAAATGAACACTGAAGCTTTCTTT,CASDFQEMNTEAFF
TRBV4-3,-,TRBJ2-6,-,TGCGCCAGCAGCCAAGATCAGGCCGGTGGGGCCAACGTCCTGACTTTC,CASSQDQAGGANVLTF
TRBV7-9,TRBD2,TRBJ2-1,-,TGTGCCAGCAGCGCATCTAGCGGGACCGAGTACAATGAGCAGTTCTTC,CASSASSGTEYNEQFF
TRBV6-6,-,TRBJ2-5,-,TGTGCCAGCAGTTACTTTCCTCAAGAGACCCAGTACTTC,CASSYFPQETQYF
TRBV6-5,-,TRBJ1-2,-,TGTGCCAGCAGTCTCGCCGGAAGCTATGGCTACACCTTC,CASSLAGSYGYTF
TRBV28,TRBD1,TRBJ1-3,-,TGTGCCAGCAGTTTCAACCCATTGGACAGGGACCTTGGAAACACCATATATTTT,CASSFNPLDRDLGNTIYF
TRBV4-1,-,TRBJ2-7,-,TGCGCCAGCAGCCAAGATATGTACAACTACGAGCAGTACTTC,CASSQDMYNYEQYF
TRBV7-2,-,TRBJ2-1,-,TGTGCCAGCAGCTTAGGAGCCGTTTTAGGGGACAATGAGCAGTTCTTC,CASSLGAVLGDNEQFF
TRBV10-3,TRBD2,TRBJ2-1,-,TGTGCCACACAAGGACTAGCGGACTACAATGAGCAGTTCTTC,CATQGLADYNEQFF
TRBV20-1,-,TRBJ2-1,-,TGCAGTGCTAGAGGAGATAGGGAGCAGTTCTTC,CSARGDREQFF
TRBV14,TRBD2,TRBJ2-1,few,TGTGCCAGCAGCCAAGATACTAGCGGGGGCCCCAATGAGCAGTTCTTC,CASSQDTSGGPNEQFF
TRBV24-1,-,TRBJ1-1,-,TGTGCCACCAGTGACGGAGTCGAAGCTTTCTTT,CATSDGVEAFF